The rows below give T cell receptor beta chains drawn from one sample of a study of blood T cell repertoires in COVID-19. Measured with immunoSEQ multiplex PCR; TCRdb has only the in-frame clones, and not every one. The sample contains approximately 300,000 clones, 85% of which appear only once. Sequenced: peripheral blood. The receptor source for this set is a woman aged 45-65 years with active or convalescent COVID-19. Both conserved end residues are part of each CDR3. A D gene is named only where the DNA matches it firmly. Rows give clone size only sometimes, using once, few, many, or a class for an expanded clone.

clone_size j_call d_call v_call cdr3_nt cdr3_aa
. TRBJ1-6 TRBD1 TRBV3-1/TRBV3-2 TGTGCCAGCAGCCAAGATCGCAACAGGGGGTCACCCCTCCACTTT CASSQDRNRGSPLHF
. TRBJ2-5 TRBD2 TRBV28 TGTGCCAGCACCCGGAGGGTCAACTGGGAGGGAGAGACCCAGTACTTC CASTRRVNWEGETQYF
. TRBJ2-7 TRBD2 TRBV10-3 TGTGCCATCACGCAGCGGGAGGCCTACGAGCAGTACTTC CAITQREAYEQYF
. TRBJ1-6 . TRBV7-9 TGTGCCGGCGGGATTTCCTATAATTCACCCCTCCACTTT CAGGISYNSPLHF
. TRBJ1-6 . TRBV4-1 TGCGCCAGCAGCCAACCGCGGTCCGATTCACCCCTCCACTTT CASSQPRSDSPLHF
. TRBJ1-4 . TRBV28 TGTGCCAGCAGTTTATTAGCCAGATCAAATGAAAAACTGTTTTTT CASSLLARSNEKLFF
. TRBJ2-5 TRBD2 TRBV30 TGTGCCTGGAGGGGGGAGGGACTAGCGGGCAAGACCCAGTACTTC CAWRGEGLAGKTQYF
. TRBJ1-2 . TRBV2 TGTGCCAGCAGTGAAAGACAGATAGGAGGGGGCTACACCTTC CASSERQIGGGYTF
. TRBJ2-1 TRBD1 TRBV15 TGTGCCACCAGCAGAGGGTCGGGACAGGGGGGCTACAATGAGCAGTTCTTC CATSRGSGQGGYNEQFF
. TRBJ2-7 . TRBV6-1 TGTGCCAGCAGTGAAGAGGACGGGGCCTACGAGCAGTACTTC CASSEEDGAYEQYF
. TRBJ2-4 TRBD2 TRBV4-2 TGTGCCAGCAGCGAGGGACTAGCGGGAAGCATTCAGTACTTC CASSEGLAGSIQYF
. TRBJ2-1 TRBD1 TRBV30 TGTGCCTGGAGTGGAGGACAGGTAAACAATGAGCAGTTCTTC CAWSGGQVNNEQFF
. TRBJ2-1 TRBD2 TRBV5-5 TGTGCCAGCAGCTTGGGACTAGCGGGGATTTACAATGAGCAGTTCTTC CASSLGLAGIYNEQFF
. TRBJ2-3 . TRBV5-1 TGCGCCAGCCGTGGGACTCATCTCCGAGATACGCAGTATTTT CASRGTHLRDTQYF
. TRBJ2-3 TRBD2 TRBV6-2/TRBV6-3 TGTGCCAGCAGTTACTCGACCGGACTAGCGGGTTCCACAGATACGCAGTATTTT CASSYSTGLAGSTDTQYF
. TRBJ2-1 . TRBV12-3/TRBV12-4 TGTGCCAGCAGTTCGGAGAAGGAGCAGTTCTTC CASSSEKEQFF
. TRBJ1-6 . TRBV3-1/TRBV3-2 TGTGCCAGCAGCTTACAGCATAATTCACCCCTCCACTTT CASSLQHNSPLHF
. TRBJ2-3 TRBD1 TRBV5-1 TGCGCCAGCAGCTTGGGAAGGGGGCTCATCTCAGATACGCAGTATTTT CASSLGRGLISDTQYF
. TRBJ2-1 TRBD2 TRBV28 TGTGCCAGCAGTCGGCAGGGACTAGCGGATGAGCAGTTCTTC CASSRQGLADEQFF
. TRBJ2-1 TRBD2 TRBV6-5 TGTGCCAGCAGACCTAGCGGGAGCAGTCAACAGTTCTTC CASRPSGSSQQFF
. TRBJ1-5 TRBD1 TRBV7-2 TGTGCCAGCACCCCTAGTACAGGGGGGAATCAGCCCCAGCATTTT CASTPSTGGNQPQHF
. TRBJ2-1 TRBD2 TRBV30 TGTGCCTGGACGGGGTTAGCGGGATGGTCCTATGAGCAGTTCTTC CAWTGLAGWSYEQFF
. TRBJ1-2 . TRBV7-9 TGTGCCAGCAGTCTGGCGGGGGCTGGCTACACCTTC CASSLAGAGYTF
. TRBJ2-2 TRBD1 TRBV7-8 TGTGCCAGCAGTTGGACAGGGGTTGTCGGGGAGCTGTTTTTT CASSWTGVVGELFF
. TRBJ2-1 TRBD2 TRBV7-2 TGTGCCAGCAGCTTCGGGACTACCTACAATGAGCAGTTCTTC CASSFGTTYNEQFF
many TRBJ1-6 . TRBV3-1/TRBV3-2 TGTGCCAGCAGCCAAGAACCGGACAGCTATTCACCCCTCCACTTT CASSQEPDSYSPLHF
. TRBJ2-2 TRBD2 TRBV11-2 TGTGCCAGCAGCTTAAGTTGGACTAGCGGGACCGGGGAGCTGTTTTTT CASSLSWTSGTGELFF
. TRBJ1-1 . TRBV30 TGTGCCTGGAGTGTCAGGGCGAACACTGAAGCTTTCTTT CAWSVRANTEAFF
once TRBJ2-1 . TRBV5-4 TGTGCCAGCAGCTCAAAGGGCGGGGGCAACTCGGGAAATGAGCAGTTCTTC CASSSKGGGNSGNEQFF
. TRBJ2-2 . TRBV19 TGTGCCAGTAGGAATAACAGGGCGAACACCGGGGAGCTGTTTTTT CASRNNRANTGELFF
. TRBJ2-7 TRBD2 TRBV4-2 TGTGCCAGCAGCCTCAGGACTAGCGGCTACTACGAGCAGTACTTC CASSLRTSGYYEQYF
. TRBJ2-7 . TRBV5-1 TGCGCCAGCAGCTCTACCTACGAGCAGTACTTC CASSSTYEQYF
few TRBJ2-3 . TRBV2 TGTGCCAGCAGTGAGGCCATGCATACGCAGTATTTT CASSEAMHTQYF
. TRBJ1-4 . TRBV30 TGTGCCTGGAGTGGGCAGGGGTTTGAAAAACTGTTTTTT CAWSGQGFEKLFF
. TRBJ1-2 TRBD1 TRBV5-1 TGCGCCAGCAGCCCCGGACAGGGGGCAAAGGGCTACACCTTC CASSPGQGAKGYTF
many TRBJ2-1 . TRBV10-3 TGTGCCATCAGTGTAGATTCCAATCCCTACAATGAGCAGTTCTTC CAISVDSNPYNEQFF
. TRBJ2-1 TRBD2 TRBV13 TGTGCCAGCAGCTTGGCGGGAGGGCTCATCGATGAGCAGTTCTTC CASSLAGGLIDEQFF
. TRBJ2-3 TRBD1 TRBV28 TGTGCCAGCAGCCGCGACAGGGGGACGCAGTATTTT CASSRDRGTQYF
. TRBJ2-7 TRBD2 TRBV6-1 TGTGCCAGCAGTGAATGGTGGAGCGGGAGTAAGTCCTACGAGCAGTACTTC CASSEWWSGSKSYEQYF
. TRBJ2-1 . TRBV19 TGTGCCAGTAGTATAGAACCGCGGAGTAATGAGCAGTTCTTC CASSIEPRSNEQFF
. TRBJ2-1 TRBD2 TRBV19 TGTGCCAGTAGGAATCCGGGACTAGCGGGAGGGAACAATGAGCAGTTCTTC CASRNPGLAGGNNEQFF
. TRBJ2-1 . TRBV5-1 TGCGCCAGCAGCTTAATGGACGCCGGCAGGGGCAGCTTCTTC CASSLMDAGRGSFF
. TRBJ2-3 TRBD2 TRBV20-1 TGCAGTGCTAGTCCTACTAGCGGGAGGGATGTTAGCACAGATACGCAGTATTTT CSASPTSGRDVSTDTQYF
. TRBJ2-7 . TRBV7-2 TGTGCCAGCAGCTTTGGGGGAGGTGGTCAGGGGGCCTACGAGCAGTACTTC CASSFGGGGQGAYEQYF
. TRBJ1-3 TRBD1 TRBV7-9 TGTGCCAGCAGCCCTCTCGCCGGGACAGGGGATTCTGGAAACACCATATATTTT CASSPLAGTGDSGNTIYF
. TRBJ2-3 TRBD2 TRBV5-6 TGTGCCAGCAGCTTGGGAGCGGGAGGGACAGATACGCAGTATTTT CASSLGAGGTDTQYF
. TRBJ2-5 . TRBV18 TGTGCCAGCTCCCCCGGGGGGCGAGAGACCCAGTACTTC CASSPGGRETQYF
. TRBJ2-3 TRBD1 TRBV13 TGTGCCAGCAGCTTTACAGGGGGCGAGCTCGCCCATACGCAGTATTTT CASSFTGGELAHTQYF
. TRBJ2-7 TRBD2 TRBV27 TGTGCCAGCAGTTTGAAGCTAGCGGGTCTATCGAGCTCCTACGAGCAGTACTTC CASSLKLAGLSSSYEQYF
few TRBJ1-2 . TRBV5-6 TGTGCCAGCAGCTTGGAGCAGGCGGGGGTTTATGGCTACACCTTC CASSLEQAGVYGYTF
. TRBJ1-1 TRBD1 TRBV25-1 TGTGCCAGCAGTGCAGAAACGGGACAGATCTTT CASSAETGQIF
. TRBJ2-1 . TRBV7-2 TGTGCCAGCAGCTTAGGGCGGGTTCCCAATGAGCAGTTCTTC CASSLGRVPNEQFF
. TRBJ1-1 . TRBV5-4 TGTGCCAGCAGCTCCCAAGGGGGCACTGAAGCTTTCTTT CASSSQGGTEAFF
. TRBJ1-5 . TRBV4-1 TGCGCCAGCAGCCAGGGCCAGGGTATCAGCAATCAGCCCCAGCATTTT CASSQGQGISNQPQHF
. TRBJ2-2 TRBD2 TRBV7-9 TGTGCCAGCAGCTTAGGGACTAGCGGGAGATCCGACGGGGAGCTGTTTTTT CASSLGTSGRSDGELFF
. TRBJ1-1 . TRBV19 TGTGCCAGTAGTATAAGGGGATTGGTCAGGGGCGCGAACACTGAAGCTTTCTTT CASSIRGLVRGANTEAFF
once TRBJ1-1 . TRBV28 TGTGCCAGCAGTTTACCCTCCGCGGGGACTGAAGCTTTCTTT CASSLPSAGTEAFF